The 11 T cell receptor beta chains given below trace back to one sample, sequenced in a study of OX40 agonist ivuxolimab in advanced cancers. Generated by immunoSEQ multiplex PCR, the TCRdb table keeps only in-frame clones and is missing some. The table has roughly 35,000 clones, approximately 82% seen once. The sample was CD4+ or CD8+ T cells sorted from blood, taken in a trial of the OX40 agonist ivuxolimab. The receptors were gathered from an adult with an advanced solid tumor such as melanoma, head and neck, liver or kidney cancer.

The rearrangement joins TRBV19 to TRBJ2-2; D uncertain. The CDR3 runs to 13 residues. V gave up 8 bases and J gave up 0 bases, with 7 bases separating them. Germline-derived CDR1 and CDR2 are LNHDA and SQIVND (reference sequence). CDR3 nucleotide sequence: TGTGCCAGTCGTTATACGAACACCGGGGAGCTGTTTTTT. Its translation is CASRYTNTGELFF.

V gene TRBV4-2 combines with J gene TRBJ1-3; 8 bases line up with TRBD1. The J segment lost 8 bases and the V segment lost 2 bases, leaving 8 bases of the junction unmatched. This CDR3 has 15 residues. Looked up from germline, CDR1 is LGHNA and CDR2 is YNFKEQ. The CDR3 DNA follows: TGTGCCAGCAGCCAACTTTCAGGGGGCTTTGACACCATATATTTT. It encodes CASSQLSGGFDTIYF.

The chain uses TRBV6-4 and TRBJ1-1, with 8 bases aligning to TRBD1. V lost 5 bases to trimming and J lost 10 bases; unmatched junction nucleotides: 18. Germline V gene sequence: CDR1 MRHNA, CDR2 SNTAGT. There are 16 residues in the CDR3. The CDR3 DNA is TGTGCCAGCAGTCTCTTGGACAGGGTTATTGTTAATGTAGCTTTCTTT. Encoded protein: CASSLLDRVIVNVAFF.

About this clone: Its ends do not fully match the called genes, so a read error is possible. V usage is TRBV7-7 and J usage is TRBJ2-5; no firm D call. Germline V gives CDR1 SSHAT, CDR2 FNYEAQ (reference sequence). The CDR3 length is 15 residues. CDR3 coding DNA: TGTGCTAGCAGCTTAGATATGCGGAGCTCGGAGACCCAGTACTTC. Translated: CASSLDMRSSETQYF.

There are a few counts of this clone. The rearrangement joins TRBV10-1 to TRBJ1-6; tentatively, D is TRBD1 (5 bases). V shed 4 bases and J shed 7 bases, with 11 bases lying between them. Per germline, CDR1 WNHNN and CDR2 SYGVQD (reference sequence). The CDR3 runs 14 residues. The CDR3 DNA is TGCGCCAGCAGTGCTTCAGGGAAGAATTCACCCCTCCACTTT. Amino acid sequence: CASSASGKNSPLHF.

The chain uses TRBV19 and TRBJ2-2, with 8 bases matching TRBD1. This CDR3 region has 15 residues. V lost 5 bases to trimming and J lost 5 bases; unmatched junction nucleotides: 7. In germline, CDR1 is LNHDA, CDR2 SQIVND (reference sequence). This chain's CDR3 is CASSSGQGGTGELFF. The CDR3 bases are TGTGCCAGTAGTTCCGGACAGGGTGGGACCGGGGAGCTGTTTTTT.

The rearrangement uses TRBV2 and TRBJ1-2; 9 nucleotides align to TRBD1. Trimming took 6 bases from V and 3 from J; bases not matched to a gene: 2. The CDR3 runs 13 residues. CDR1 is SNHLY and CDR2 is FYNNEI in the germline V gene. CDR3 region: CASRRDRDYGYTF. The CDR3 DNA reads as TGTGCCAGCAGACGGGACAGGGACTATGGCTACACCTTC.

V usage is TRBV6-5 and J usage is TRBJ1-1; D is undetermined. Germline lookup yields CDR1 MNHEY and CDR2 SVGAGI. The CDR3 covers 12 residues. The DNA for the CDR3 is TGTGTCTCGGGAGGTACGACGCTTGAAGCTTTCTTT. It is translated as CVSGGTTLEAFF.

J is TRBJ1-1 and V is TRBV6-6; D remains ambiguous. CDR1 is MNHNY, CDR2 SVGAGI, per germline (reference sequence). Trimming took 6 bases from V and 5 from J, leaving 10 bases between them. This CDR3 has 12 residues. CDR3: CASRNRITEAFF. The CDR3 nucleotides read TGTGCCAGCAGAAACCGAATAACTGAAGCTTTCTTT.

As concerns this clone: One end of the junction fails to match germline, which may point to a read error. The chain recombines TRBV7-7 with TRBJ2-2; D is unclear. The CDR3 has 17 residues. The germline gives CDR1 SSHAT, CDR2 FNYEAQ (reference sequence). The CDR3 region is CASSNDFQKGSIGELFF. CDR3 sequence (DNA): TGTGCTAGCAGCAATGACTTCCAGAAAGGTTCGATCGGGGAGCTGTTTTTT.

This clone was counted only a few times. This CDR3 reads CASSENSQGSEAFF. The CDR3 nucleotides are TGTGCCAGCAGTGAAAATTCCCAGGGATCCGAAGCTTTCTTT. V and J are TRBV2 and TRBJ1-1, with D perhaps matching TRBD1 (5 bases). This CDR3 comprises 14 residues. Looked up from germline, CDR1 is SNHLY and CDR2 is FYNNEI. The V and J ends lost 2 bases and 8 bases respectively, with 15 bases between them.